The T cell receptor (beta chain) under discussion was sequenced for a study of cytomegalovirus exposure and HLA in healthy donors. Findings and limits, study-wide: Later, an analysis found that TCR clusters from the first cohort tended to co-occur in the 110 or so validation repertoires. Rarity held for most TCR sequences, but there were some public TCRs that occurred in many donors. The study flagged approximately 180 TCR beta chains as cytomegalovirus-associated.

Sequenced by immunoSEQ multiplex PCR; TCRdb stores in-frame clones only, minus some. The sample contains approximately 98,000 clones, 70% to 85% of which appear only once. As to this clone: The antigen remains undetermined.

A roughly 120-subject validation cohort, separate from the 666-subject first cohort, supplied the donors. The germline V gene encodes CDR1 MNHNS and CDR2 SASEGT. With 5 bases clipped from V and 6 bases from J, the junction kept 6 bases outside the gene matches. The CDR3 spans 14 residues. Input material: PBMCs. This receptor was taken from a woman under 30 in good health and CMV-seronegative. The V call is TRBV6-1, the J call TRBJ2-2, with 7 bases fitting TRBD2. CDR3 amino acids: CASSLWTSSGELFF. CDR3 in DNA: TGTGCCAGCAGTCTTTGGACTAGTTCCGGGGAGCTGTTTTTT.